A single sample is the source of the 14 T cell receptor beta chains below, sequenced in a study of T-cell reconstitution after alpha-beta-depleted transplantation in children. As it was prepared, the TCRbeta library received unique molecular identifiers. TCRdb reanalysed the PCR reads using MiXCR and keeps one entry per CDR3 protein. The sample contains a few hundred thousand distinct CDR3 sequences, roughly 17% of which appear only once. The sample consisted of PBMCs, mostly from graft donor cells, taken 360 days after TCRalphabeta/CD19-depleted stem cell transplant. These receptor sequences come from a boy under three years old who had a stem cell transplant for Wiskott-Aldrich syndrome, so the T cells may come from the graft donor.

This chain uses TRBV7-9 with TRBJ2-7; weak D call: TRBD2 (5 bases). Germline V gene sequence: CDR1 SEHNR, CDR2 FQNEAQ (reference sequence). The length of the CDR3 is 16 residues. Trimming shortened V by 1 base and J by 0 bases, and 13 bases separated the two germline ends. CDR3 nucleotide sequence: TGTGCCAGCAGCTTAGATCGAGCGGCTAGCTCCTACGAGCAGTACTTC. Amino acids: CASSLDRAASSYEQYF.

This clonotype was detected a few times. The rearrangement uses TRBV5-5 and TRBJ2-7; D is unresolved. V gave up 1 base and J gave up 8 bases, with 13 bases separating them. There are 13 residues in the CDR3. Germline V CDR1 and CDR2: SGHKS, YYEKEE (reference sequence). CDR3 DNA: TGTGCCAGCAGCTTGCCCCCGACACGGCAGCAGTACTTC. It translates to CASSLPPTRQQYF. Using reference TRBV5-5 and TRBJ2-7 for the parts outside the CDR3, the full variable domain is DAGVTQSPTHLIKTRGQQVTLRCSPISGHKSVSWYQQVLGQGPQFIFQYYEKEERGRGNFPDRFSARQFPNYSSELNVNALLLGDSALYLCASSLPPTRQQYFGPGTRLTVT.

This clonotype occurred a few times. This chain joins TRBV5-1 and TRBJ2-1; 15 bases agree with TRBD2. The junction had 7 bases not matched to a gene; V was cut back by 4 bases and J by 8 bases. The CDR3 extends over 16 amino acids. Germline CDR1 and CDR2: SGHRS and YFSETQ. As DNA, the CDR3 is TGCGCCAGCAGCCCTGGACTAGCGGGGGGGTACGATGAGCAGTTCTTC. This translates into CASSPGLAGGYDEQFF. Full variable domain (rest looked up from reference TRBV5-1 and TRBJ2-1): KAGVTQTPRYLIKTRGQQVTLSCSPISGHRSVSWYQQTPGQGLQFLFEYFSETQRNKGNFPGRFSGRQFSNSRSEMNVSTLELGDSALYLCASSPGLAGGYDEQFFGPGTRLTVL.

This clonotype appeared a few times. This chain uses TRBV5-1 with TRBJ2-1; 9 nucleotides line up with TRBD2. The CDR3 runs to 16 residues. Germline trimming cut 5 bases from V and 2 bases from J; bases unmatched to any gene: 8. Germline lookup yields CDR1 SGHRS and CDR2 YFSETQ. This chain's CDR3 is CASSYAGGHTYNEQFF. The CDR3 nucleotides are TGCGCCAGCAGTTATGCGGGGGGGCACACCTACAATGAGCAGTTCTTC.

The chain uses TRBV29-1 and TRBJ2-1, with 13 positions matching TRBD2. J lost 8 bases, V lost 2 bases, and 9 bases had no gene match. Per germline, CDR1 SQVTM and CDR2 ANQGSEA. This CDR3 is built from 16 residues. The CDR3 here is CSVESALAGGPYEQFF. DNA of the CDR3: TGCAGCGTTGAATCCGCACTAGCGGGAGGGCCCTATGAGCAGTTCTTC.

This chain connects TRBV5-1 to TRBJ2-1, with 11 bases aligning to TRBD2. The CDR3 loop spans 14 amino acids. CDR1 is SGHRS and CDR2 is YFSETQ in the germline V gene. Trimming took 2 bases from V and 7 from J; bases not matched to a gene: 2. Written as DNA, the CDR3 is TGCGCCAGCAGCTTCAGGACTAGCGGGAATGAGCAGTTCTTC. Protein: CASSFRTSGNEQFF.

V is TRBV18 and J is TRBJ2-1; TRBD2 might be the D (7 bases). Germline CDR1 and CDR2: KGHSH and LQKENI. The CDR3 loop spans 15 amino acids. Trimming stripped 6 bases from V and 5 bases from J, with 17 bases between. This CDR3 is CASSPMGGLNNEQFF. The CDR3 DNA reads TGTGCCAGCTCCCCGATGGGGGGGCTGAACAATGAGCAGTTCTTC.

The chain combines TRBV29-1 with TRBJ2-2, with 8 bases identical to TRBD1. Germline trimming cut 7 bases from V and 7 bases from J; bases unmatched to any gene: 2. The CDR3 covers 11 residues. Germline V CDR1 and CDR2: SQVTM, ANQGSEA. DNA for the CDR3: TGCAGCGGAGGACAGGGCGGGGAGCTGTTTTTT. This sequence encodes CSGGQGGELFF.

The rearrangement uses TRBV3-1 and TRBJ2-7; D unresolved. Germline V gene sequence: CDR1 LGHDT, CDR2 YNNKEL (reference sequence). The ends were cut back, 0 bases at V and 8 bases at J, with 5 bases in the middle. The CDR3 sequence is 11 residues long. CDR3: CASSQETKQYF. The CDR3 DNA is TGTGCCAGCAGCCAAGAAACGAAGCAGTACTTC.

V is TRBV20-1 and J is TRBJ1-1; D might be TRBD1 (6 bases). Germline CDR1 is DFQATT and CDR2 is SNEGSKA (reference sequence). V lost 3 bases, J lost 0 bases, and 14 bases lay in between. The CDR3 has 15 amino acids. The CDR3 region is CSARVPGQLNTEAFF. CDR3 nucleotides: TGCAGTGCTAGGGTACCCGGACAGTTGAACACTGAAGCTTTCTTT.

This clonotype was counted only a few times. The V and J genes are TRBV2 and TRBJ2-7; no reliable D call. This CDR3 is 12 amino acids long. The germline CDR1 and CDR2 sequences are SNHLY and FYNNEI. Trimming left V 7 bases short and J 3 bases short, with 10 bases between. The CDR3 DNA is TGTGCCAGCATCGGCAGGAGCTACGAGCAGTACTTC. Its protein is CASIGRSYEQYF.

This clonotype has only a few counts. The chain carries TRBV29-1 and TRBJ2-2, with 11 bases matching TRBD1. This CDR3 comprises 13 residues. The V gene end was trimmed by 4 bases and the J gene end by 6 bases; junction bases not matched to a gene: 1. The germline gives CDR1 SQVTM, CDR2 ANQGSEA. This CDR3 is CSVGTGGPGELFF. The CDR3 nucleotides are TGCAGCGTTGGGACAGGGGGCCCCGGGGAGCTGTTTTTT.

The genes are TRBV5-1 and TRBJ2-2; D may be TRBD2 (6 bases). The V gene's germline CDR1 is SGHRS and CDR2 YFSETQ. CDR3 size: 14 residues. V was pared by 1 base and J by 6 bases, with 10 bases between. CDR3 sequence reads: CASSLNPGAGELFF. The CDR3 DNA follows: TGCGCCAGCAGCTTGAATCCGGGAGCCGGGGAGCTGTTTTTT.

In its sample, this clonotype was seen a few times. The CDR3 DNA reads as TGTGCCAGCAGCCCCGCCGGGCGTACGAATGAGCAGTTCTTC. This translates into CASSPAGRTNEQFF. The J gene is TRBJ2-1, the V gene TRBV12-3 or TRBV12-4; no clear D gene. Trimming took off 6 bases at V and 7 bases at J, with 16 bases between the two ends. This CDR3 has 14 residues.